Each of the 27 T cell receptor beta chains below was sequenced from the same sample in a study of blood T cell repertoires in COVID-19 (TCRdb year 2020). The library was generated by the immunoSEQ multiplex PCR assay. The table comes from immuneACCESS by way of TCRdb, which keeps in-frame sequences with V and J called. Part of the clones is missing from these tables; in studies checked, under half for an unresolved V gene and the rest for unknown reasons. The sample table holds about 55,000 clones, of which about 90% were seen once. More than 8% of the sample rests with the top ten. The sample taken for sequencing was peripheral blood. These TCRs come from a man aged 55 to 70 with active COVID-19.

This chain joins TRBV2 and TRBJ1-2, with TRBD1 identical over 10 bases. Trimming cost V 6 bases and J 8 bases; bases outside gene matches: 12. This CDR3 is 15 amino acids long. Looked up from germline, CDR1 is SNHLY and CDR2 is FYNNEI. The CDR3 is CASRKGGQGVNGYTF. The CDR3 DNA reads as TGTGCCAGCAGGAAGGGTGGACAGGGGGTGAACGGCTACACCTTC. Variable domain in full (rest from reference TRBV2 and TRBJ1-2): EPEVTQTPSHQVTQMGQEVILRCVPISNHLYFYWYRQILGQKVEFLVSFYNNEISEKSEIFDDQFSVERPDGSNFTLKIRSTKLEDSAMYFCASRKGGQGVNGYTFGSGTRLTVV.

This clone has just a few counts. Other DNA sequences in the sample encode the same CDR3. The chain uses TRBV9 and TRBJ2-1; 9 bases are a match to TRBD2. CDR3 length: 15 amino acids. Per the germline V gene, CDR1 is SGDLS and CDR2 is YYNGEE. V dropped 0 bases and J dropped 8; count of bases not matched to a gene: 6. Here the CDR3 DNA reads TGTGCCAGCAGCGTAGAAGATAGCGGGAGTGATGAGCAGTTCTTC. Its translation is CASSVEDSGSDEQFF.

Here the CDR3 reads CASSAGTSGGSSYNEQFF. The CDR3 DNA follows: TGTGCCAGCAGCGCCGGGACTAGCGGGGGGAGCTCCTACAATGAGCAGTTCTTC. The J gene is TRBJ2-1, the V gene TRBV7-9; TRBD2 agrees at 15 bases. Germline lookup yields CDR1 SEHNR and CDR2 FQNEAQ (reference sequence). The CDR3 runs 18 residues. V gave up 5 bases and J gave up 0 bases; unmatched junction bases: 5. The variable domain in full, completed from reference TRBV7-9 and TRBJ2-1, reads DTGVSQNPRHKITKRGQNVTFRCDPISEHNRLYWYRQTLGQGPEFLTYFQNEAQLEKSRLLSDRFSAERPKGSFSTLEIQRTEQGDSAMYLCASSAGTSGGSSYNEQFFGPGTRLTVL.

The chain combines TRBV5-5 with TRBJ1-1; 11 positions match TRBD1. Germline values: CDR1 SGHKS, CDR2 YYEKEE (reference sequence). V shed 4 bases, J shed 3 bases, and the junction held 8 bases outside the gene matches. The CDR3 is 16 amino acids. The CDR3 protein is CASSMGTGGIYTEAFF. The CDR3 nucleotides read TGTGCCAGCAGCATGGGGACAGGGGGTATTTACACTGAAGCTTTCTTT.

This chain connects TRBV19 to TRBJ2-5; 16 bases agree with TRBD2. The CDR3 runs to 17 residues. Germline CDR1 and CDR2: LNHDA and SQIVND (reference sequence). Germline trimming cut 5 bases from V and 6 bases from J; bases unmatched to any gene: 9. The CDR3 loop reads CASSGAGTSGRVKTQYF. As DNA, the CDR3 is TGTGCCAGTAGTGGGGCCGGGACTAGCGGGAGGGTTAAGACCCAGTACTTC.

The table lists this clone with a count of one. V usage is TRBV29-1 and J usage is TRBJ2-5; 9 positions agree with TRBD1. From germline, CDR1 is SQVTM and CDR2 ANQGSEA. The CDR3 is made up of 13 amino acids. Trimming cost V 7 bases and J 2 bases; bases outside gene matches: 5. The CDR3 region has the DNA TGCAGCGGGAAGACAGGGGGACAAGAGACCCAGTACTTC. Its translation: CSGKTGGQETQYF. Full variable domain (remainder filled in from reference TRBV29-1 and TRBJ2-5): SAVISQKPSRDICQRGTSLTIQCQVDSQVTMMFWYRQQPGQSLTLIATANQGSEATYESGFVIDKFPISRPNLTFSTLTVSNMSPEDSSIYLCSGKTGGQETQYFGPGTRLLVL.

The chain's CDR3 is CASSQEWDYRHPTDTQYF. The CDR3 nucleotides read TGTGCCAGCAGCCAAGAATGGGACTATCGGCACCCCACAGATACGCAGTATTTT. This chain links TRBV3-1 (or the pseudogene TRBV3-2) with TRBJ2-3; 7 nucleotides align to TRBD2. CDR1 is LGHDT and CDR2 is YNNKEL in the germline V gene (reference sequence). The V and J ends lost 0 bases and 2 bases, in that order; junction bases with no gene match: 11. This CDR3 spans 18 amino acids.

Only a few counts were recorded for this clone. This chain uses TRBV5-4 with TRBJ2-7; D not certain. The CDR3 loop spans 14 amino acids. CDR1 is SGHNT and CDR2 is YYREEE in the germline V gene (reference sequence). Trimming left V 0 bases short and J 0 bases short, with 7 bases between. CDR3 amino acids: CASSLGLLSYEQYF. CDR3 DNA: TGTGCCAGCAGCTTGGGACTCCTCTCCTACGAGCAGTACTTC. The full variable domain, rest sourced from reference TRBV5-4 and TRBJ2-7, is ETGVTQSPTHLIKTRGQQVTLRCSSQSGHNTVSWYQQALGQGPQFIFQYYREEENGRGNFPPRFSGLQFPNYSSELNVNALELDDSALYLCASSLGLLSYEQYFGPGTRLTVT.

This clone was found once. The chain employs TRBV5-1 and TRBJ1-4; D may be TRBD1 (5 bases). The CDR3 totals 14 residues. Between the trimmed V and J ends, which lost 6 bases and 0 bases, there was a span of 9 bases. Looked up from germline, CDR1 is SGHRS and CDR2 is YFSETQ. The CDR3 loop reads CASNPGATNEKLFF. CDR3 in DNA: TGCGCCAGCAATCCGGGGGCAACTAATGAAAAACTGTTTTTT.

The genes are TRBV6-5 and TRBJ1-5; D gene unclear. Germline values: CDR1 MNHEY, CDR2 SVGAGI. The V and J ends lost 2 bases and 2 bases respectively, with 13 bases between them. The CDR3 consists of 16 residues. CDR3 nucleotide sequence: TGTGCCAGCAGTTACGAAAGGTTACGGGGCAATCAGCCCCAGCATTTT. It yields the protein CASSYERLRGNQPQHF.

The rearrangement links TRBV19 to TRBJ1-1, with D tentatively TRBD1 (5 bases). Trimming removed 2 bases at V and 7 bases at J, with 17 bases between. Germline CDR1 LNHDA, CDR2 SQIVND (reference sequence). The CDR3 covers 15 residues. The CDR3 here is CASSITAQGEGEAFF. Here the CDR3 DNA reads TGTGCCAGTAGTATAACGGCCCAAGGGGAGGGTGAAGCTTTCTTT.

This clone was recorded once. The chain couples TRBV5-1 to TRBJ2-1; TRBD2 is a possible D gene (6 bases). The CDR3 spans 14 residues. Germline-derived CDR1 and CDR2 are SGHRS and YFSETQ. V was cut by 5 bases and J by 3 bases, with 12 bases left in between. DNA for the CDR3: TGCGCCAGCAGTCGGGACTTTTACTACAATGAGCAGTTCTTC. It translates to CASSRDFYYNEQFF.

This sequence joins TRBV18 and TRBJ1-1; D ambiguous. The V and J ends lost 2 bases and 4 bases respectively, with 8 bases between them. The CDR3 contains 13 residues. Germline-derived CDR1 and CDR2 are KGHSH and LQKENI. As DNA, the CDR3 is TGTGCCAGCTCACCAGTGGAGGCCACTGAAGCTTTCTTT. Translating it yields CASSPVEATEAFF.

V usage is TRBV5-4 and J usage is TRBJ2-7; 9 bases line up with TRBD1. Looked up from germline, CDR1 is SGHNT and CDR2 is YYREEE (reference sequence). This CDR3 region has 14 residues. After removal of 4 bases from V and 5 bases from J, the junction contained 7 bases not matched to a gene. CDR3 sequence reads: CASSPRTGVNEQYF. The CDR3 region has the DNA TGTGCCAGCAGCCCCCGGACAGGGGTCAACGAGCAGTACTTC.

This clone appeared once. The J gene is TRBJ2-5, the V gene TRBV19; TRBD2 agrees at 13 bases. The CDR3 totals 14 residues. Unmatched junction bases numbered 4, after V lost 5 bases and J lost 7 bases. Germline assignment: CDR1 LNHDA and CDR2 SQIVND (reference sequence). The CDR3 sequence is CASSLLAGGGTQYF. The DNA for the CDR3 is TGTGCCAGTAGTTTACTAGCGGGAGGGGGGACCCAGTACTTC.

The gene calls are TRBV11-2 and TRBJ2-7, with 7 bases identical to TRBD1. CDR1 is SGHAT, CDR2 FQNNGV, per germline. The V segment lost 2 bases and the J segment 2 bases; nucleotides outside the gene matches: 6. This CDR3 region has 15 residues. Here the CDR3 DNA reads TGTGCCAGCAGCTTAAACAGGGGAAGGCCCTACGAGCAGTACTTC. This codes for CASSLNRGRPYEQYF.

V is TRBV27 and J is TRBJ1-2; D gene ambiguous. The CDR3 has 15 amino acids. The V gene's germline CDR1 is MNHEY and CDR2 SMNVEV (reference sequence). Trimming took off 0 bases at V and 4 bases at J, with 12 bases between the two ends. Here the CDR3 DNA reads TGTGCCAGCAGTTTATCGAACGGAGAAATCTATGGCTACACCTTC. As protein: CASSLSNGEIYGYTF.

The V call is TRBV9, the J call TRBJ2-5, with a tentative D call TRBD2 (7 bases). The CDR3 extends over 16 amino acids. V lost 3 bases to trimming and J lost 4 bases, with 19 bases between them. Germline V CDR1 and CDR2: SGDLS, YYNGEE. The CDR3 nucleotides read TGTGCCAGCAGCGGGGGACGCGGGAGAGGGGGAGAGACCCAGTACTTC. This gives the protein CASSGGRGRGGETQYF.

This chain links TRBV12-5 with TRBJ2-5, with 8 nucleotides matching TRBD2. CDR1 and CDR2 from the germline V gene are LGHNT and FRNRAP. V lost 2 bases to trimming and J lost 8 bases; unmatched junction nucleotides: 10. This CDR3 contains 15 residues. CDR3 DNA: TGTGCTAGTGGTTTGCTAAAGACTAGCGAAGTAACCCAGTACTTC. It encodes CASGLLKTSEVTQYF.

The V call is TRBV29-1, the J call TRBJ2-7; 11 nucleotides align to TRBD1. V lost 6 bases and J lost 4; bases outside the gene matches: 5. CDR1 is SQVTM, CDR2 ANQGSEA, per germline. The CDR3 has 13 residues. CDR3 amino acids: CSVADRGQYEQYF. In DNA form, the CDR3 reads TGCAGCGTCGCGGACAGGGGGCAATACGAGCAGTACTTC.

The V call is TRBV19, the J call TRBJ2-3; a possible D gene is TRBD2 (5 bases). Trimming removed 8 bases at V and 2 bases at J, with 14 bases between. Germline CDR1 is LNHDA and CDR2 is SQIVND (reference sequence). The CDR3 is 14 residues long. The CDR3 DNA reads as TGTGCCAGTGGAGGACGGGGAAACACAGATACGCAGTATTTT. Amino acid sequence: CASGGRGNTDTQYF.

This chain uses TRBV12-5 with TRBJ2-1; the D gene is possibly TRBD2 (5 bases). Trimming cost V 1 base and J 5 bases, with 9 bases left between them. This CDR3 has 14 residues. CDR1 is LGHNT and CDR2 is FRNRAP in the germline V gene. Here the CDR3 DNA reads TGTGCTAGTGGTTTGGGGACTGGAAACAATGAGCAGTTCTTC. This encodes CASGLGTGNNEQFF. Variable domain in full (rest from reference TRBV12-5 and TRBJ2-1): DARVTQTPRHKVTEMGQEVTMRCQPILGHNTVFWYRQTMMQGLELLAYFRNRAPLDDSGMPKDRFSAEMPDATLATLKIQPSEPRDSAVYFCASGLGTGNNEQFFGPGTRLTVL.

A single count supports this clone. This chain connects TRBV20-1 to TRBJ2-1, with 13 nucleotides matching TRBD2. Looked up from germline, CDR1 is DFQATT and CDR2 is SNEGSKA (reference sequence). The CDR3 contains 14 residues. With V trimmed by 4 bases and J by 8 bases, 5 bases remained unmatched. Here the CDR3 DNA reads TGCAGTGCTAATGAACTAGCGGGAGGGGATGAGCAGTTCTTC. This codes for CSANELAGGDEQFF.

In this sample, this clone turned up a few times. In DNA form, the CDR3 reads TGTGCCAGCAGCCCGGACAGGGTAGCCAAAAACATTCAGTACTTC. It encodes CASSPDRVAKNIQYF. The chain has TRBV7-8 and TRBJ2-4; 8 bases align to TRBD1. CDR3 length: 15 amino acids. The V and J ends lost 5 bases and 0 bases, in that order; junction bases with no gene match: 3. CDR1 and CDR2 from the germline V gene are SGHVS and FQNEAQ.

The chain is built from TRBV5-1 and TRBJ2-1; no firm D call. The CDR3 loop spans 16 amino acids. The V and J ends lost 7 bases and 0 bases respectively, with 17 bases between them. The germline CDR1 and CDR2 sequences are SGHRS and YFSETQ. CDR3 coding DNA: TGCGCCAGCGGTGCCCGATCCCCGAGCTCCTACAATGAGCAGTTCTTC. It encodes CASGARSPSSYNEQFF.

V is TRBV2 and J is TRBJ2-3; D unclear. This CDR3 is built from 15 residues. Per germline, CDR1 SNHLY and CDR2 FYNNEI. The V gene lost 3 bases and the J gene lost 4 bases, with 14 bases spanning the gap. The CDR3 loop is CASSDARLYSDTQYF. CDR3 bases: TGTGCCAGCAGTGATGCTAGGCTTTATTCAGATACGCAGTATTTT.

This rearrangement joins TRBV6-5 to TRBJ2-7; possibly TRBD1 for D (6 bases). With 2 bases removed from V and 0 bases from J, the gap between germline ends came to 14 bases. Germline assignment: CDR1 MNHEY and CDR2 SVGAGI. The CDR3 has 16 residues. CDR3 DNA sequence: TGTGCCAGCAGTTACAGCTGGGGGCGATACTCCTACGAGCAGTACTTC. Translation: CASSYSWGRYSYEQYF.